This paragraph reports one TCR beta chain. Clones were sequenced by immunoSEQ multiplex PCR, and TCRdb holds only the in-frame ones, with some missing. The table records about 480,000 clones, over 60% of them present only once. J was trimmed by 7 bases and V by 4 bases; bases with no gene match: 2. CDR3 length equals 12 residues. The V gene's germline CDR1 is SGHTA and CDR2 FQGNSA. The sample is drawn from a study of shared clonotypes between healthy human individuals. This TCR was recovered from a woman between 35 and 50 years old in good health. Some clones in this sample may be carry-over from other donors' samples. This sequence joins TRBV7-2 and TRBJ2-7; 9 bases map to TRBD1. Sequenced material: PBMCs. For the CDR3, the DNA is TGTGCCAGCAGCTCGACAGGGGGAGAGCAGTACTTC. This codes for CASSSTGGEQYF.